This T cell receptor (beta chain) was observed in a study of blood T cell repertoires in COVID-19. Background on the study: Samples of COVID-19 (acute and convalescent) were obtained from the United States, Italy and Spain.

The study assigned cohorts using participant-reported clinical history. A note on this clone: A junction end diverges from the germline sequence, so it may reflect a read error.

How the authors handled the data: Amplifying reference gene primers gave estimates of nucleated cell counts. Here immunoSEQ multiplex PCR was the method, and the copy in TCRdb shows in-frame clones only, minus some. V and J calls and clone size are as listed in that table; D and trimming were resolved from the DNA. The data contain some 190,000 clones, roughly 87% of them singletons. The TCR originated in a woman between 35 and 50 years old with acute COVID-19. Sequenced sample: PBMCs or T cells enriched from blood (not recorded which).

The CDR3 loop is CASSLAGAGAATGELFF. The CDR3 DNA reads TGTGCTAGCAGCTTAGCAGGGGCGGGAGCTGCCACCGGGGAGCTGTTTTTT. This chain uses TRBV7-7 with TRBJ2-2, with D maybe TRBD2 (7 bases). The germline V gene encodes CDR1 SSHAT and CDR2 FNYEAQ (reference sequence). The CDR3 covers 17 residues.